Listed here are 31 T cell receptor beta chains from one sample, sequenced in a study of blood T cell repertoires in COVID-19. Generated by immunoSEQ multiplex PCR, the TCRdb table keeps only in-frame clones and is missing some. The sample includes some 260,000 clones, more than 85% of them seen just once. The sample comprised PBMCs or T cells enriched from blood (not recorded which). These receptors were collected from a man in his forties or fifties who had recovered from COVID-19.

This chain uses TRBV5-4 with TRBJ1-3, with D tentatively TRBD1 (6 bases). The CDR3 has 15 amino acids. Per the germline V gene, CDR1 is SGHNT and CDR2 is YYREEE (reference sequence). Trimming removed 0 bases from V and 3 bases from J, with 10 bases in between. This CDR3 reads CASSLDRAYGNTIYF. The CDR3 DNA reads as TGTGCCAGCAGCTTGGACAGGGCATATGGAAACACCATATATTTT.

The chain recombines TRBV4-1 with TRBJ1-5; TRBD1 aligns across 9 bases. The length of the CDR3 is 15 residues. The J segment lost 5 bases and the V segment lost 4 bases, leaving 6 bases of the junction unmatched. Germline CDR1 MGHRA, CDR2 YSYEKL. CDR3 bases: TGCGCCAGCAGCCCCAGGGGACAGGGTTATCAGCCCCAGCATTTT. This encodes CASSPRGQGYQPQHF.

The CDR3, as DNA: TGTGCCAGCAGCCCCCCAGACAGGGGGTTCGGCTATGGCTACACCTTC. Protein: CASSPPDRGFGYGYTF. The chain recombines TRBV12-1 with TRBJ1-2; whether TRBD1, the table's D call, matches the DNA was not checked. TRBV12-1 represents a pseudogene. CDR3 length: 16 amino acids.

This chain links TRBV10-2 with TRBJ2-7, with 9 bases identical to TRBD1. The CDR3 has 15 residues. V was clipped by 3 bases and J by 5 bases; unmatched bases: 8. Germline V gene lookup returns CDR1 WSHSY and CDR2 SAAADI. The CDR3 reads CASSDKAGQGHEQYF. The CDR3 region has the DNA TGCGCCAGCAGTGACAAGGCGGGACAGGGTCACGAGCAGTACTTC.

This chain uses TRBV11-2 with TRBJ1-5, with TRBD1 as a possible D gene (5 bases). Germline V gene lookup returns CDR1 SGHAT and CDR2 FQNNGV. Trimming left V 1 base short and J 4 bases short, with 20 bases between. The CDR3 spans 18 residues. CDR3 DNA: TGTGCCAGCAGCTTAGTAGGGGTAGGGGCAGGGCCAAATCAGCCCCAGCATTTT. Amino acids: CASSLVGVGAGPNQPQHF.

The rearrangement joins TRBV6-5 to TRBJ2-2; 7 bases are shared with TRBD1. CDR3 size: 15 residues. Unmatched junction bases numbered 8, after V lost 6 bases and J lost 4 bases. The germline gives CDR1 MNHEY, CDR2 SVGAGI. CDR3 nucleotides: TGTGCCAGCAGACGCCCCGGGACAGCCACCGGGGAGCTGTTTTTT. Protein sequence: CASRRPGTATGELFF.

This chain connects TRBV7-8 to TRBJ2-3, with 15 bases that match TRBD2. Germline V gene lookup returns CDR1 SGHVS and CDR2 FQNEAQ. The CDR3 loop spans 19 amino acids. Trimming removed 2 bases from V and 2 bases from J; junction bases left unmatched: 8. The CDR3 DNA reads TGTGCCAGCAGCTTAACCCCGGGGACTAGCGGGAGGAACACAGATACGCAGTATTTT. Protein: CASSLTPGTSGRNTDTQYF.

The chain carries TRBV6-5 and TRBJ2-7; TRBD1 is a possible D gene (5 bases). The V gene lost 5 bases and the J gene lost 3 bases, with 14 bases spanning the gap. The germline gives CDR1 MNHEY, CDR2 SVGAGI. This CDR3 is 14 amino acids long. The CDR3 DNA follows: TGTGCCAGCAGTACCTCCGTGACAGACTACGAGCAGTACTTC. Translated, it gives CASSTSVTDYEQYF.

CDR3 in amino acids: CASSQAATRNTIYF. The CDR3 DNA reads TGTGCCAGCAGCCAAGCGGCTACGAGAAACACCATATATTTT. This sequence joins TRBV11-2 and TRBJ1-3; D unclear. Looked up from germline, CDR1 is SGHAT and CDR2 is FQNNGV. CDR3 length equals 14 residues. V lost 5 bases and J 5 bases, leaving 13 bases between the germline ends.

The chain is built from TRBV5-4 and TRBJ2-3, with TRBD2 matching over 7 bases. CDR3 length: 15 residues. V trimming: 1 base; J trimming: 3 bases; junction bases outside the gene matches: 5. Germline CDR1 is SGHNT and CDR2 is YYREEE (reference sequence). The CDR3 is CASSLTSGMTDTQYF. The CDR3 region has the DNA TGTGCCAGCAGCTTGACAAGCGGGATGACAGATACGCAGTATTTT.

The chain combines TRBV4-1 with TRBJ2-7, with D possibly being TRBD2 (5 bases). V lost 7 bases and J 2 bases, leaving 15 bases between the germline ends. The CDR3 runs to 14 residues. The germline V gene encodes CDR1 MGHRA and CDR2 YSYEKL. The CDR3 DNA follows: TGCGCCAGCACAACAAAAGAGGGCCCCTACGAGCAGTACTTC. It yields the protein CASTTKEGPYEQYF.

In this sample, this clone turned up once. V is TRBV2 and J is TRBJ2-3; 11 bases align to TRBD2. J gave up 2 bases and V 4 bases, and 5 bases lay outside the gene matches. The CDR3 sequence is 16 residues long. From germline, CDR1 is SNHLY and CDR2 FYNNEI. The CDR3 protein is CASSVPTSGVTDTQYF. CDR3 bases: TGTGCCAGCAGTGTTCCGACTAGCGGGGTCACAGATACGCAGTATTTT. The full variable domain, with the rest looked up from reference TRBV2 and TRBJ2-3, is EPEVTQTPSHQVTQMGQEVILRCVPISNHLYFYWYRQILGQKVEFLVSFYNNEISEKSEIFDDQFSVERPDGSNFTLKIRSTKLEDSAMYFCASSVPTSGVTDTQYFGPGTRLTVL.

The chain carries TRBV28 and TRBJ2-1; no firm D call. Germline V gene data show CDR1 as MDHEN and CDR2 as SYDVKM. Trimming left V 2 bases short and J 6 bases short, with 8 bases between. CDR3 length: 13 amino acids. The CDR3 DNA reads TGTGCCAGCAGTTTAATTTTGGCCAATGAGCAGTTCTTC. It translates to CASSLILANEQFF. Combining the CDR3 with reference TRBV28 and TRBJ2-1 gives the whole variable domain DVKVTQSSRYLVKRTGEKVFLECVQDMDHENMFWYRQDPGLGLRLIYFSYDVKMKEKGDIPEGYSVSREKKERFSLILESASTNQTSMYLCASSLILANEQFFGPGTRLTVL.

This rearrangement joins TRBV7-5 to TRBJ1-6; the table assigns TRBD1, which was not confirmed against the DNA. TRBV7-5 is recorded as a pseudogene. CDR3 length: 18 residues. CDR3 sequence: CARSFPRPATGFYSPLHF. The CDR3 DNA is TGTGCCAGAAGCTTCCCACGTCCGGCGACAGGGTTTTATTCACCCCTCCACTTT.

The chain combines TRBV19 with TRBJ1-2; maybe TRBD1 (5 bases). V dropped 3 bases and J dropped 4 bases, with 12 bases sitting between them. CDR3 length: 14 amino acids. Germline V gene sequence: CDR1 LNHDA, CDR2 SQIVND (reference sequence). CDR3 protein: CASSIAGKVYGYTF. The CDR3 DNA reads TGTGCCAGTAGTATCGCAGGGAAGGTCTATGGCTACACCTTC. Full variable domain (remainder filled in from reference TRBV19 and TRBJ1-2): DGGITQSPKYLFRKEGQNVTLSCEQNLNHDAMYWYRQDPGQGLRLIYYSQIVNDFQKGDIAEGYSVSREKKESFPLTVTSAQKNPTAFYLCASSIAGKVYGYTFGSGTRLTVV.

The CDR3 nucleotides read TGCAGTGCTAGTCTAGCGGGGGTTCTAATTAGCACAGATACGCAGTATTTT. Amino acids: CSASLAGVLISTDTQYF. J is TRBJ2-3 and V is TRBV20-1, with 10 bases fitting TRBD2. Per the germline V gene, CDR1 is DFQATT and CDR2 is SNEGSKA (reference sequence). This CDR3 has 17 residues. Trimming removed 3 bases from V and 0 bases from J; junction bases left unmatched: 9.

The genes are TRBV30 and TRBJ1-6, with TRBD1 as a possible D gene (5 bases). CDR3 length: 14 amino acids. CDR1 is GTSNPN and CDR2 is SVGIG in the germline V gene (reference sequence). With 0 bases removed from V and 10 bases from J, the gap between germline ends came to 13 bases. As DNA, the CDR3 is TGTGCCTGGAGTGTCTCGACAGCTTTGTCACCCCTCCACTTT. Translation: CAWSVSTALSPLHF.

This sequence joins TRBV11-2 and TRBJ2-7; the match to TRBD2 covers 11 bases. J lost 3 bases, V lost 1 base, and 5 bases had no gene match. The CDR3 has 16 amino acids. CDR1 and CDR2 from the germline V gene are SGHAT and FQNNGV. The CDR3 is CASSLGTTSGNYEQYF. The CDR3 DNA sequence: TGTGCCAGCAGCTTAGGAACGACTAGCGGGAACTACGAGCAGTACTTC.

This chain links TRBV27 with TRBJ1-3; D unclear. Deletions cut 5 bases from V and 0 bases from J, with 8 bases between. CDR1 MNHEY and CDR2 SMNVEV come from the germline V gene (reference sequence). The CDR3 consists of 14 residues. The CDR3 DNA is TGTGCCAGCAGTCCCCTTTCCTCTGGAAACACCATATATTTT. Its protein product is CASSPLSSGNTIYF.

The gene calls are TRBV7-3 and TRBJ2-7; 10 nucleotides line up with TRBD2. V shed 5 bases, J shed 1 base, and the junction held 5 bases outside the gene matches. Germline V CDR1 and CDR2: SGHTA, FQGTGA. The length of the CDR3 is 15 residues. CDR3 DNA sequence: TGTGCCAGCAGCCGTAGCGGGGGGAGTTCCTACGAGCAGTACTTC. This gives the protein CASSRSGGSSYEQYF.

The CDR3 loop is CATSRDRMDYRETQYF. For the CDR3, the DNA is TGTGCCACCAGCAGAGATCGGATGGACTACCGAGAGACCCAGTACTTC. This chain uses TRBV15 with TRBJ2-5; D may be TRBD2 (6 bases). The CDR3 consists of 16 residues. CDR1 LNHNV and CDR2 YYDKDF come from the germline V gene (reference sequence). The germline V and J ends were trimmed by 0 bases and 4 bases, with 15 bases remaining between them.

In its sample, this clone was seen once. The chain employs TRBV5-1 and TRBJ1-6; D is perhaps TRBD1 (5 bases). Trimming removed 0 bases from V and 13 bases from J, with 14 bases in between. CDR3 size: 14 residues. Germline loops: CDR1 SGHRS, CDR2 YFSETQ. This CDR3 reads CASSLGGLYDPLHF. Here the CDR3 DNA reads TGCGCCAGCAGCTTGGGGGGCCTTTACGATCCCCTCCACTTT.

The chain couples TRBV27 to TRBJ1-5; D may be TRBD1 (6 bases). V dropped 7 bases and J dropped 1 base, with 14 bases sitting between them. From germline, CDR1 is MNHEY and CDR2 SMNVEV (reference sequence). This CDR3 region has 15 residues. In DNA, the CDR3 is TGTGCCAGCAATCTACAGGGTCTCAGCAATCAGCCCCAGCATTTT. It specifies CASNLQGLSNQPQHF.

The chain combines TRBV12-5 with TRBJ2-3; 9 positions match TRBD2. With V trimmed by 3 bases and J by 0 bases, 7 bases remained unmatched. CDR3 length equals 17 residues. Germline CDR1 reads LGHNT; CDR2 reads FRNRAP. In DNA, the CDR3 is TGTGCTAGTGGTTTCCGTCCGACTAGCGGCAGCACAGATACGCAGTATTTT. This encodes CASGFRPTSGSTDTQYF.

The genes are TRBV5-1 and TRBJ2-7; 7 bases match TRBD1. After removal of 4 bases from V and 0 bases from J, the junction contained 16 bases not matched to a gene. Germline V CDR1 and CDR2: SGHRS, YFSETQ. The CDR3 contains 18 residues. CDR3 coding DNA: TGCGCCAGCAGCGCCCGTGGGACAGACCACAGAACCTCCTACGAGCAGTACTTC. It is translated as CASSARGTDHRTSYEQYF. The full variable domain, in which reference TRBV5-1 and TRBJ2-7 provide the parts outside the CDR3, is KAGVTQTPRYLIKTRGQQVTLSCSPISGHRSVSWYQQTPGQGLQFLFEYFSETQRNKGNFPGRFSGRQFSNSRSEMNVSTLELGDSALYLCASSARGTDHRTSYEQYFGPGTRLTVT.

In its sample, this clone was seen once. J is TRBJ2-1 and V is TRBV30; 9 positions match TRBD1. This CDR3 contains 12 residues. V trimming: 4 bases; J trimming: 10 bases; junction bases outside the gene matches: 5. The germline gives CDR1 GTSNPN, CDR2 SVGIG (reference sequence). CDR3 DNA: TGTGCCTGGAATTACAGGGGGCAGGAGCAGTTCTTC. This sequence encodes CAWNYRGQEQFF.

CDR3 sequence (DNA): TGTGCCAGCAGTTTGGGGCTAGCGGGAGGCTATTACGAGCAGTACTTC. Protein: CASSLGLAGGYYEQYF. This chain connects TRBV28 to TRBJ2-7; 11 positions match TRBD2. Germline V CDR1 and CDR2: MDHEN, SYDVKM. The CDR3 has 16 residues. V gave up 3 bases and J gave up 4 bases; unmatched junction bases: 8.

CDR3 in amino acids: CASSLGIRVSGNTIYF. CDR3 sequence (DNA): TGTGCCAGCAGCTTAGGTATCAGGGTCTCTGGAAACACCATATATTTT. This chain joins TRBV11-2 and TRBJ1-3; D is perhaps TRBD1 (5 bases). The CDR3 is 16 residues long. The germline V gene has CDR1 SGHAT and CDR2 FQNNGV. V lost 1 base, J lost 0 bases, and 10 bases lay in between.

The V and J genes are TRBV7-3 and TRBJ1-1, with a weak D call TRBD1 (5 bases). This CDR3 is built from 14 residues. From germline, CDR1 is SGHTA and CDR2 FQGTGA. With 3 bases removed from V and 1 base from J, the gap between germline ends came to 9 bases. Here the CDR3 reads CASSFGGGNTEAFF. The CDR3 DNA follows: TGTGCCAGCAGCTTTGGGGGAGGGAACACTGAAGCTTTCTTT.

The gene calls are TRBV18 and TRBJ2-3; TRBD2 agrees at 10 bases. The CDR3 covers 15 residues. The germline V gene encodes CDR1 KGHSH and CDR2 LQKENI. V trimming: 3 bases; J trimming: 4 bases; junction bases outside the gene matches: 4. The CDR3 loop is CASSPIGTSADTQYF. The CDR3 DNA follows: TGTGCCAGCTCACCTATCGGGACTAGCGCAGATACGCAGTATTTT.

V is TRBV5-1 and J is TRBJ2-7, with 7 bases identical to TRBD2. Germline-derived CDR1 and CDR2 are SGHRS and YFSETQ. The CDR3 sequence is 14 residues long. The junction had 7 bases not matched to a gene; V was cut back by 4 bases and J by 3 bases. The CDR3 bases are TGCGCCAGCAGCAGCGGGGACCAAGACTACGAGCAGTACTTC. Its protein product is CASSSGDQDYEQYF.